This T cell receptor (beta chain) was identified during a study of graft-versus-host responses after intestinal transplantation. Across the whole study: Tacrolimus plus steroids were given to all recipients for two to three years, preceded by anti-thymocyte globulin induction. Study-wide points: The authors found GvH clones in recipient marrow, some appearing first in ileum or blood.

Responder cells labeled with CFSE (roughly 200,000) were co-plated with irradiated stimulator cells labeled with violet dye (roughly 200,000). In germline, CDR1 is SNHLY, CDR2 FYNNEI. The length of the CDR3 is 15 residues. The V and J ends lost 10 bases and 0 bases respectively, with 19 bases between them. This clone is medium-sized within its sample. Profiling relied on immunoSEQ multiplex PCR, and the TCRdb table lists in-frame clones only, not all of them. This sample has 6,500 to 7,500 clones, with roughly 25% found just once. Specimen: alloreactive CD4+ T cells from a mixed lymphocyte reaction culture, collected before transplantation. Regarding subset: CFSE-low proliferating T cells sorted from roughly six-day pre-transplant mixed lymphocyte reaction (GvH or HvG direction). The sequence was collected from a human patient who was an organ donor for intestinal transplantation. The rearrangement links TRBV2 to TRBJ2-7; possible D gene TRBD2, 5 bases. The CDR3 DNA follows: TGTGCCACCAGGAGGACCTTCTATAGCTCCTACGAGCAGTACTTC. Residues: CATRRTFYSSYEQYF.